This T cell receptor (beta chain) was sequenced in a study of radiotherapy plus CTLA-4 blockade in lung cancer. This CDR3 comprises 15 residues. CDR1 MNHEY and CDR2 SVGAGI come from the germline V gene. With V trimmed by 5 bases and J by 7 bases, 8 bases remained unmatched. Profiled with immunoSEQ multiplex PCR; TCRdb holds only in-frame clones, not every one. The sample lists nearly 110,000 clones; more than 75% were seen once. The rearrangement links TRBV6-5 to TRBJ1-1, with 12 positions matching TRBD1. This clonotype was obtained from a human donor with non-small cell lung cancer that progressed on radiotherapy plus ipilimumab. Some clones in this sample may be carry-over from other donors' samples. The sequencing here drew on peripheral blood, taken from a patient treated with radiotherapy plus ipilimumab. CDR3 DNA sequence: TGTGCCAGCAGTCCCTGGGACAGGGGGCGAGGTGAAGCTTTCTTT. Its translation: CASSPWDRGRGEAFF.